These 8 T cell receptor beta chains were all obtained from the same sample, sequenced in a study of blood T cell repertoires in COVID-19. Clones were sequenced by immunoSEQ multiplex PCR, and TCRdb holds only the in-frame ones, with some missing. The profile shows approximately 90,000 clones, approximately 80% of them singletons. Sequencing was carried out using peripheral blood. These receptors were taken from a woman over 75 with active or convalescent COVID-19.

V and J are TRBV4-3 and TRBJ1-5; unclear D gene. Germline assignment: CDR1 LGHNA and CDR2 YSLEER. The CDR3 covers 13 residues. V dropped 0 bases and J dropped 6 bases, with 6 bases sitting between them. The CDR3 here is CASSQDLVQPQHF. The CDR3 coding sequence is TGCGCCAGCAGCCAAGACCTCGTTCAGCCCCAGCATTTT.

The CDR3, as DNA: TGTGCCAGCAGCTCCGGGACTAGCGGGGGGCTGAACATTCAGTACTTC. Protein: CASSSGTSGGLNIQYF. The V call is TRBV7-2, the J call TRBJ2-4; 15 nucleotides line up with TRBD2. Trimming cost V 4 bases and J 7 bases; bases outside gene matches: 5. The CDR3 is 16 residues long. CDR1 is SGHTA and CDR2 is FQGNSA in the germline V gene.

The rearrangement uses TRBV28 and TRBJ1-5; TRBD1 might be the D (6 bases). The CDR3 runs 16 residues. V gave up 7 bases and J gave up 6 bases, with 22 bases separating them. Looked up from germline, CDR1 is MDHEN and CDR2 is SYDVKM. The CDR3 reads CASTPAPRGIIQPQHF. In DNA, the CDR3 is TGTGCCAGCACCCCCGCCCCCAGGGGTATCATTCAGCCCCAGCATTTT.

The rearrangement joins TRBV19 to TRBJ1-6; D is unclear. Trimming stripped 3 bases from V and 5 bases from J, with 11 bases between. The V gene's germline CDR1 is LNHDA and CDR2 SQIVND (reference sequence). The CDR3 is 15 residues long. The CDR3 sequence is CASSISQPNNSPLHF. DNA of the CDR3: TGTGCCAGTAGTATCTCACAGCCAAATAATTCACCCCTCCACTTT.

V usage is TRBV11-2 and J usage is TRBJ2-7; the match to TRBD2 covers 12 bases. The CDR3 totals 16 residues. Per germline, CDR1 SGHAT and CDR2 FQNNGV. Losses at the gene ends were 6 bases for V and 6 bases for J; bases not matched to a gene: 12. CDR3: CASSRPTTSGSSEQYF. CDR3 in DNA: TGTGCCAGCAGTCGGCCGACGACTAGCGGGAGTTCCGAGCAGTACTTC.

This clone was seen only a few times. The chain has TRBV19 and TRBJ2-5; 7 bases agree with TRBD1. CDR3 length: 14 amino acids. V trimming: 3 bases; J trimming: 5 bases; junction bases outside the gene matches: 6. CDR1 and CDR2 (germline): LNHDA, SQIVND (reference sequence). The CDR3 loop reads CASSITGVGETQYF. CDR3 coding DNA: TGTGCCAGTAGTATCACAGGGGTGGGGGAGACCCAGTACTTC. The complete variable domain, with remaining parts taken from reference TRBV19 and TRBJ2-5, reads DGGITQSPKYLFRKEGQNVTLSCEQNLNHDAMYWYRQDPGQGLRLIYYSQIVNDFQKGDIAEGYSVSREKKESFPLTVTSAQKNPTAFYLCASSITGVGETQYFGPGTRLLVL.

The gene calls are TRBV2 and TRBJ2-3; tentative D call: TRBD2 (5 bases). Trimming removed 10 bases from V and 5 bases from J, with 19 bases in between. CDR3 length: 14 amino acids. CDR1 SNHLY and CDR2 FYNNEI come from the germline V gene. This CDR3 is CAIVRDNLVDTQYF. CDR3 in DNA: TGTGCCATCGTCCGGGATAATCTGGTAGATACGCAGTATTTT.

The chain combines TRBV6-5 with TRBJ2-7; TRBD2 might be the D (6 bases). Trimming stripped 4 bases from V and 3 bases from J, with 16 bases between. Germline assignment: CDR1 MNHEY and CDR2 SVGAGI. The CDR3 loop spans 15 amino acids. The DNA for the CDR3 is TGTGCCAGCAGTTTCCGAACGGGACTTGGCTACGAGCAGTACTTC. Protein product: CASSFRTGLGYEQYF.